A selection of T cell receptor beta chains follows, all from one sample in a study of blood T cell repertoires in COVID-19. Sequencing was performed with immunoSEQ multiplex PCR; in TCRdb, only in-frame clones are kept and a portion is missing. Of around 380,000 clones listed, more than 65% are singletons. Sequencing was performed on peripheral blood. The receptors come from a human donor with acute or convalescent COVID-19. The donor label of this sample is uncertain. CDR3s include the opening cysteine and the closing phenylalanine or tryptophan. Each record gives: clone size, D gene, V gene, J gene, CDR3 protein, CDR3 DNA. A D gene is named only where the DNA matches it firmly. Where a row states a size, it is once, few, many or the class of an expanded clone; other rows omit it.

.	.	TRBV18	TRBJ2-7	CASSRDSRNYEQYF	TGTGCCAGCTCACGGGACTCCAGAAACTACGAGCAGTACTTC
.	.	TRBV7-9	TRBJ2-2	CASSSYRAGELFF	TGTGCCAGCAGCTCGTACAGGGCCGGGGAGCTGTTTTTT
.	TRBD2	TRBV7-6	TRBJ2-7	CASSLGASGRTREQYF	TGTGCCAGCAGCTTAGGGGCTAGCGGGCGTACTCGGGAGCAGTACTTC
few	.	TRBV21-1	TRBJ2-7	CASSTSWSLGSPYEQYF	TGTGCCAGCAGCACATCCTGGTCCCTAGGGAGCCCCTACGAGCAGTACTTC
once	TRBD1	TRBV11-2	TRBJ1-1	CASSLEGAMNTEAFF	TGTGCCAGCAGCCTAGAGGGGGCCATGAACACTGAAGCTTTCTTT
once	TRBD1	TRBV29-1	TRBJ1-5	CSVEGDRGQPQHF	TGCAGCGTTGAGGGAGACAGGGGACAGCCCCAGCATTTT
.	.	TRBV28	TRBJ1-2	CASLTLDGYTF	TGTGCCAGCCTTACTTTGGATGGCTACACCTTC
.	.	TRBV14	TRBJ1-1	CASSEDRNTEAFF	TGTGCCAGCAGCGAGGACAGGAACACTGAAGCTTTCTTT
.	.	TRBV5-4	TRBJ1-1	CASSAETNTEAFF	TGTGCCAGCAGCGCGGAGACGAACACTGAAGCTTTCTTT
.	TRBD1	TRBV5-4	TRBJ1-5	CAYRGEGNQPQHF	TGTGCCTACAGGGGGGAAGGCAATCAGCCCCAGCATTTT
.	.	TRBV3-1/TRBV3-2	TRBJ2-1	CASSQRSRNGNEQFF	TGTGCCAGCAGCCAACGTAGCCGGAATGGCAATGAGCAGTTCTTC
.	.	TRBV14	TRBJ2-7	CASSQDHRIPYEQYF	TGTGCCAGCAGCCAAGATCACAGGATCCCCTACGAGCAGTACTTC
.	TRBD1	TRBV5-1	TRBJ2-5	CASSLGTVQETQYF	TGCGCCAGCAGCCTGGGGACAGTCCAAGAGACCCAGTACTTC
.	.	TRBV19	TRBJ2-7	CASNTGVGAQYF	TGTGCCAGTAATACGGGGGTGGGCGCGCAGTACTTC
.	TRBD1	TRBV14	TRBJ2-7	CASSQDRGTGFDEQYF	TGTGCCAGCAGCCAAGATCGTGGGACAGGGTTCGACGAGCAGTACTTC
.	.	TRBV5-8	TRBJ2-7	CASSLAKTGQYF	TGTGCCAGCAGCTTGGCAAAGACAGGGCAGTACTTC
.	.	TRBV3-1/TRBV3-2	TRBJ1-1	CASSLRGGNTEAFF	TGTGCCAGCAGCCTTCGGGGGGGTAATACTGAAGCTTTCTTT
once	.	TRBV6-5	TRBJ2-1	CASSWTGYNEQFF	TGTGCCAGCAGTTGGACTGGCTACAATGAGCAGTTCTTC
.	.	TRBV7-9	TRBJ2-3	CASSWSLDLPTDTQYF	TGTGCCAGCAGCTGGAGCCTGGACTTACCAACAGATACGCAGTATTTT
.	.	TRBV10-1	TRBJ2-2	CASSLGGNTGELFF	TGCGCCAGCTCTTTGGGGGGAAACACCGGGGAGCTGTTTTTT
few	TRBD2	TRBV15	TRBJ2-7	CATSRDTREDYEQYF	TGTGCCACCAGCAGAGATACGCGGGAGGACTACGAGCAGTACTTC
.	.	TRBV5-8	TRBJ1-4	CASSLGTGATNEKLFF	TGTGCCAGCAGCTTAGGGACGGGGGCAACTAATGAAAAACTGTTTTTT
once	TRBD1	TRBV28	TRBJ1-5	CASSTTDRGNQPQHF	TGTGCCAGCAGTACCACCGACAGGGGCAATCAGCCCCAGCATTTT
.	TRBD2	TRBV5-6	TRBJ2-2	CASSPGTSGGAKELFF	TGTGCCAGCAGCCCCGGGACTAGCGGGGGGGCCAAGGAGCTGTTTTTT
.	TRBD2	TRBV9	TRBJ2-7	CASSVAAGLAVYEQYF	TGTGCCAGCAGCGTAGCTGCGGGACTAGCGGTTTACGAGCAGTACTTC
.	TRBD2	TRBV5-1	TRBJ2-1	CASKLAGKLYNEQFF	TGCGCCAGCAAACTAGCGGGGAAACTTTACAATGAGCAGTTCTTC
.	TRBD1	TRBV27	TRBJ1-4	CASRGQSGEKLFF	TGTGCCAGCAGGGGACAGAGTGGTGAAAAACTGTTTTTT
once	.	TRBV6-5	TRBJ2-1	CASSSLGENNEQFF	TGTGCCAGCAGCTCGCTAGGAGAGAACAATGAGCAGTTCTTC
.	TRBD2	TRBV5-6	TRBJ2-7	CASTAIDRRTSGSAYEQYF	TGTGCCAGCACCGCGATCGACAGGAGGACTAGCGGGAGCGCCTACGAGCAGTACTTC
.	TRBD1	TRBV2	TRBJ1-2	CASSELRTGSGYTF	TGTGCCAGCAGTGAACTTAGGACAGGGAGCGGCTACACCTTC
once	.	TRBV18	TRBJ1-2	CASSWDTSNYGYTF	TGTGCCAGCTCATGGGACACCTCTAACTATGGCTACACCTTC
.	TRBD2	TRBV5-6	TRBJ2-1	CASSYRPGGQFF	TGTGCCAGCAGTTATCGACCGGGAGGGCAGTTCTTC
.	.	TRBV27	TRBJ1-1	CASSPLDTWGTEAFF	TGTGCCAGCAGTCCCCTGGACACCTGGGGCACTGAAGCTTTCTTT
.	.	TRBV18	TRBJ2-7	CASSTNRDNSYEQYF	TGTGCCAGCTCCACCAACAGGGATAATTCCTACGAGCAGTACTTC
.	TRBD2	TRBV30	TRBJ2-3	CAWSISGGGAGTQYF	TGTGCCTGGAGTATCTCCGGCGGGGGGGCAGGTACGCAGTATTTT
.	TRBD1	TRBV2	TRBJ1-1	CASRTGWTTEAFF	TGTGCCAGCAGGACAGGGTGGACCACTGAAGCTTTCTTT
.	TRBD1	TRBV30	TRBJ1-6	CAAGQNNSPLHF	TGTGCCGCGGGACAGAATAATTCACCCCTCCACTTT
.	.	TRBV18	TRBJ1-5	CASSPYSLNQPQHF	TGTGCCAGCTCACCATACAGTCTCAATCAGCCCCAGCATTTT